Sequencing of this TCR beta chain was carried out in a study of control samples from healthy donors and cancer patients. Some clones are missing from TCRdb's copy, which holds only in-frame ones; the method was immunoSEQ multiplex PCR. The data show 150,000 or so clones, approximately 93% seen once. Trimming left V 5 bases short and J 3 bases short, with 16 bases between. CDR1 and CDR2 (germline): MNHEY, SVGAGI. The CDR3 extends over 15 amino acids. The sequencing input was blood. The clonotype comes from a man aged 35 to 55 in good health. The chain recombines TRBV6-5 with TRBJ1-1; D not certain. The DNA for the CDR3 is TGTGCCAGCAGTCCCCCGCGGGGAAGGGACACTGAAGCTTTCTTT. Protein product: CASSPPRGRDTEAFF.